This T cell receptor (beta chain) is from a study of radiotherapy plus CTLA-4 blockade in lung cancer. Overall study context: There were objective responses in 15% to 20% of patients, and more than 30% had disease control.

CDR3 length: 16 amino acids. Trimming took 0 bases from V and 2 from J, leaving 14 bases between them. Germline CDR1 reads LGHNA; CDR2 reads YSLEER. Some clones are missing from TCRdb's copy, which holds only in-frame ones; the method was immunoSEQ multiplex PCR. The sample yields approximately 82,000 clones, under 85% seen once. Findings and limits, study-wide: In blood, after radiotherapy plus ipilimumab, tumor-derived TCR clones expanded.

This clone was recorded a few times. The antigen is undetermined. The chain carries TRBV4-3 and TRBJ2-7; weak D call: TRBD1 (6 bases). Source: peripheral blood, taken from a patient treated with radiotherapy plus ipilimumab. The TCR was taken from a human donor with non-small cell lung cancer that progressed on radiotherapy plus ipilimumab. CDR3 sequence reads: CASSQDLVRGTYEQYF. The CDR3 DNA sequence: TGCGCCAGCAGCCAAGACCTAGTGAGGGGGACCTACGAGCAGTACTTC.